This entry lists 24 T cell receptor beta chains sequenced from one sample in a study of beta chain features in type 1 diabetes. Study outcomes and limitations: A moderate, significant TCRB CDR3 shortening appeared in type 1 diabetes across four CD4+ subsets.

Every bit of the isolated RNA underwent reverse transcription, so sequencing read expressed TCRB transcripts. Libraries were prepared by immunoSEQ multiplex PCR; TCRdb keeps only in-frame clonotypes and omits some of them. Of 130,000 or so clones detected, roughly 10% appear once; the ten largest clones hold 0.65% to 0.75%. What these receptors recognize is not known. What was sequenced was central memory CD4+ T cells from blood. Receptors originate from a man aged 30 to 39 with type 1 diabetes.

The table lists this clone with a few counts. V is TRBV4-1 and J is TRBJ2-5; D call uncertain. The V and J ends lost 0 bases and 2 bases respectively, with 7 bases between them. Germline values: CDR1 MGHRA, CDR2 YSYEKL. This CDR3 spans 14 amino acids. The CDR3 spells CASSQETTQETQYF. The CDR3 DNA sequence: TGCGCCAGCAGCCAAGAAACTACACAAGAGACCCAGTACTTC.

Here the CDR3 DNA reads TGCGCCAGCAGCTTATGGGGAAGGGACACGGGGAACGAGCAGTACTTC. Translated, it gives CASSLWGRDTGNEQYF. This rearrangement joins TRBV5-1 to TRBJ2-7; TRBD1 is a possible D gene (6 bases). CDR1 and CDR2 (germline): SGHRS, YFSETQ. The CDR3 is 16 residues long. V lost 2 bases to trimming and J lost 5 bases, with 20 bases between them.

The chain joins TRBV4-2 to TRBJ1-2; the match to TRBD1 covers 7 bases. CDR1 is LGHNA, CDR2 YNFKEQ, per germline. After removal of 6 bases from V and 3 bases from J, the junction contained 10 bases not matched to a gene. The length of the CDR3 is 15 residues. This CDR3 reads CASSPTQGGDYGYTF. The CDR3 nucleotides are TGTGCCAGCAGTCCGACCCAGGGGGGCGACTATGGCTACACCTTC.

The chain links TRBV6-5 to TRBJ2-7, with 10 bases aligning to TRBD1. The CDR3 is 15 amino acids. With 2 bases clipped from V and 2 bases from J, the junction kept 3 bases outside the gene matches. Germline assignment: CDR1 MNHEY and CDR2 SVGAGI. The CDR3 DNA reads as TGTGCCAGCAGTTACGGGACAGGGGATACCTACGAGCAGTACTTC. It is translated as CASSYGTGDTYEQYF.

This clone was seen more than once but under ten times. This chain's CDR3 is CASSFTLRGLSYEQYF. CDR3 in DNA: TGTGCCAGCAGTTTTACCCTGCGGGGTCTGTCCTACGAGCAGTACTTC. The chain carries TRBV28 and TRBJ2-7, with a tentative D call TRBD2 (6 bases). Germline CDR1 and CDR2: MDHEN and SYDVKM. The CDR3 runs 16 residues. Trimming stripped 3 bases from V and 1 base from J, with 16 bases between.

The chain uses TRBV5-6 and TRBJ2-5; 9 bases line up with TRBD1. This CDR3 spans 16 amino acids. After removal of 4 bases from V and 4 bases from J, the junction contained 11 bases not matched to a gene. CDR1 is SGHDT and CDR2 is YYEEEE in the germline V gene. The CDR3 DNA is TGTGCCAGCAGCAGACCGCCGGGACAGGGACGAGAGACCCAGTACTTC. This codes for CASSRPPGQGRETQYF.

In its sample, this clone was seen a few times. This CDR3 reads CASSQGGTGSNQPQHF. The CDR3 DNA follows: TGCGCCAGCAGCCAGGGAGGTACAGGTAGCAATCAGCCCCAGCATTTT. V usage is TRBV4-1 and J usage is TRBJ1-5, with a possible D match to TRBD1 (5 bases). CDR1 is MGHRA, CDR2 YSYEKL, per germline. The CDR3 has 16 residues. V was trimmed by 3 bases and J by 0 bases, leaving 12 bases between them.

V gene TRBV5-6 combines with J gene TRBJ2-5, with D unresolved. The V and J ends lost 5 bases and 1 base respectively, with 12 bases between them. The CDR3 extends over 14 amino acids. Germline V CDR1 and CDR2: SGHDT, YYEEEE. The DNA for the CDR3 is TGTGCCAGCAGGCCCGCGACTTTCCAAGAGACCCAGTACTTC. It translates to CASRPATFQETQYF.

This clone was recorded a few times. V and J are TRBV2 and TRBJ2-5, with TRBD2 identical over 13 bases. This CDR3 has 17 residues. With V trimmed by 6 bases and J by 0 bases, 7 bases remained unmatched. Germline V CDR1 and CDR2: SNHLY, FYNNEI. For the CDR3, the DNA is TGTGCCAGCAGAGGGGGACTAGCGGGGACGTACCAAGAGACCCAGTACTTC. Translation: CASRGGLAGTYQETQYF.

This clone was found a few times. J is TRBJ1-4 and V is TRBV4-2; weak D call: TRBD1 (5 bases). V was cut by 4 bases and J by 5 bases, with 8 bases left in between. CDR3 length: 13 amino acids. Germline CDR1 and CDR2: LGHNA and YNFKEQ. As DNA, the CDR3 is TGTGCCAGCAGCCCCCGGGGGAATGAAAAACTGTTTTTT. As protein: CASSPRGNEKLFF.

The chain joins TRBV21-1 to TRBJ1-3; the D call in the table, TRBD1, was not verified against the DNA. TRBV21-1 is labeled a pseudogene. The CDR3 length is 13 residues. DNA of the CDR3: TGTGCCACCCAAGGACAGGGAAGGGACACCATATATTTT. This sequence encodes CATQGQGRDTIYF.

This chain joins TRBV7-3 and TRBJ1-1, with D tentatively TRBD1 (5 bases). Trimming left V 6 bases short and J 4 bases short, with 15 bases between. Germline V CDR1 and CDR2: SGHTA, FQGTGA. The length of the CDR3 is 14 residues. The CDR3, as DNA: TGTGCCAGCAGGTCGACAGCGCAGGGCACTGAAGCTTTCTTT. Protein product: CASRSTAQGTEAFF.

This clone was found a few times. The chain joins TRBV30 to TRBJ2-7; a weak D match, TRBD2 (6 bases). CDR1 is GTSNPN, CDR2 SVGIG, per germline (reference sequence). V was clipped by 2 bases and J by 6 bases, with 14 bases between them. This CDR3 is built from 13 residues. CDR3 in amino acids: CAWSWGLDGEQYF. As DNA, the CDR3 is TGTGCCTGGAGTTGGGGACTGGACGGCGAGCAGTACTTC.

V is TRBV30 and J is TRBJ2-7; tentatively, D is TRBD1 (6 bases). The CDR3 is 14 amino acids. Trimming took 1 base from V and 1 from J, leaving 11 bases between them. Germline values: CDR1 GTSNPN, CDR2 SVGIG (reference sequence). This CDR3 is CAWSGVGGSYEQYF. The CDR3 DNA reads TGTGCCTGGAGTGGGGTAGGGGGTTCCTACGAGCAGTACTTC.

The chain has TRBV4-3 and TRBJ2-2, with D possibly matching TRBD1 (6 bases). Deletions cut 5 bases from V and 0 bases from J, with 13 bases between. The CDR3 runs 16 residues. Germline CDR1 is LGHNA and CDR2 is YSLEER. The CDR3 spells CASSVKRTANTGELFF. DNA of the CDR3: TGCGCCAGCAGCGTAAAGCGGACAGCGAACACCGGGGAGCTGTTTTTT.

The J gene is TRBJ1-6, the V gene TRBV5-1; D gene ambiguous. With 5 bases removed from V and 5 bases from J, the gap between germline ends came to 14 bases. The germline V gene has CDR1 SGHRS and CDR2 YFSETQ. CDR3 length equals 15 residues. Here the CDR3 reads CASSLSISNNSPLHF. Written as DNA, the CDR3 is TGCGCCAGCAGTCTGTCGATTAGTAATAATTCACCCCTCCACTTT.

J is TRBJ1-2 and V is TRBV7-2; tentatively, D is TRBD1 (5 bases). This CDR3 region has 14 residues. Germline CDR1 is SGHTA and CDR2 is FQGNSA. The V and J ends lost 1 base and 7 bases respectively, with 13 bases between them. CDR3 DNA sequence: TGTGCCAGCAGCTTAGGCAGGGTTCTTAGTGGCTACACCTTC. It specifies CASSLGRVLSGYTF.

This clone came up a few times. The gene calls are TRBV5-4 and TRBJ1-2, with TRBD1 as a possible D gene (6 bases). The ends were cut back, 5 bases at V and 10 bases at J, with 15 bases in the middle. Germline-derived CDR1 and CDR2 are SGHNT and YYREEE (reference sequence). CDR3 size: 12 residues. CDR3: CASSPRTGNYTF. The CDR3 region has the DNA TGTGCCAGCAGTCCGCGTACAGGGAACTACACCTTC. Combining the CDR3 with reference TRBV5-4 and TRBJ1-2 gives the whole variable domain ETGVTQSPTHLIKTRGQQVTLRCSSQSGHNTVSWYQQALGQGPQFIFQYYREEENGRGNFPPRFSGLQFPNYSSELNVNALELDDSALYLCASSPRTGNYTFGSGTRLTVV.

DNA for the CDR3: TGTGCCAGCAGCTTAGCCGGGAGGTTCAATTCACCCCTCCACTTT. It is translated as CASSLAGRFNSPLHF. The rearrangement uses TRBV7-9 and TRBJ1-6, with D unclear. Trimming pared 0 bases from V and 7 bases from J, leaving 10 bases between. Germline CDR1 reads SEHNR; CDR2 reads FQNEAQ (reference sequence). The CDR3 is 15 residues long.

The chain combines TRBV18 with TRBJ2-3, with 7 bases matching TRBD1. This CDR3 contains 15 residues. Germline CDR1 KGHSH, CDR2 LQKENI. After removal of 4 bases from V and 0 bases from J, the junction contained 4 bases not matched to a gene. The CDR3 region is CASSREDRSTDTQYF. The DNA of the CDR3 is TGTGCCAGCTCACGCGAGGACAGGAGCACAGATACGCAGTATTTT.

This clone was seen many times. The CDR3 loop reads CASGRVNTEAFF. The DNA for the CDR3 is TGTGCCAGTGGGCGTGTGAACACTGAAGCTTTCTTT. V gene TRBV19 combines with J gene TRBJ1-1; no firm D call. Per germline, CDR1 LNHDA and CDR2 SQIVND (reference sequence). This CDR3 has 12 residues. The V gene lost 8 bases and the J gene lost 0 bases, with 7 bases spanning the gap.

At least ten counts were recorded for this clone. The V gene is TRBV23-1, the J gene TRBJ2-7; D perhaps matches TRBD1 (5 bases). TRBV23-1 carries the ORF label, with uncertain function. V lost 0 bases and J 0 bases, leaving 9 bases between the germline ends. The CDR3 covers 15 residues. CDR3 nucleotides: TGCGCCAGCAGTCAATCGGGGCAGTACTCCTACGAGCAGTACTTC. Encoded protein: CASSQSGQYSYEQYF.

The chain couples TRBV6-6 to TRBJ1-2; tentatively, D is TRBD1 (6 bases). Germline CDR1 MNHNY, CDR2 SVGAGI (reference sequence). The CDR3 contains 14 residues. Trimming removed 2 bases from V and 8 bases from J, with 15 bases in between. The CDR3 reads CASSYGGGDYGYTF. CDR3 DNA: TGTGCCAGCAGTTACGGAGGGGGGGATTACGGCTACACCTTC.

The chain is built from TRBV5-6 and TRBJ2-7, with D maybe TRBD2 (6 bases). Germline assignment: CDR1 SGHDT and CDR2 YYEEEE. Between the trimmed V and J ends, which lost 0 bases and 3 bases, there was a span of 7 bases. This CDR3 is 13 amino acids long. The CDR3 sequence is CASSLVGGYEQYF. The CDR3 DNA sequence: TGTGCCAGCAGCTTGGTGGGGGGCTACGAGCAGTACTTC.